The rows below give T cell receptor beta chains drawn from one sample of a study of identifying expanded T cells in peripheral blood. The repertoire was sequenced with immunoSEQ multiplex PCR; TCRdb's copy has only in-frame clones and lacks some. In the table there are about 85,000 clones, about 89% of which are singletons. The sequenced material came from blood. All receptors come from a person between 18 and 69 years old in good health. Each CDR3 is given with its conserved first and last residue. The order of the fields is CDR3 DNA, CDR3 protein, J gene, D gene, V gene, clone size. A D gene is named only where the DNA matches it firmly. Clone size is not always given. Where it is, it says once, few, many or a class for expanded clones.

cdr3_nt: TGTGCCAGCAGCTTAGTCAGGGACACTGAAGCTTTCTTT; cdr3_aa: CASSLVRDTEAFF; j_call: TRBJ1-1; d_call: -; v_call: TRBV7-2; clone_size: -
cdr3_nt: TGTGCCAGCAGTGCGCAGGGGGGATATCAGCCCCAGCATTTT; cdr3_aa: CASSAQGGYQPQHF; j_call: TRBJ1-5; d_call: TRBD1; v_call: TRBV2; clone_size: -
cdr3_nt: TGTGCCAGCAGTTCGAGCGGGAGAACATCCTACAATGAGCAGTTCTTC; cdr3_aa: CASSSSGRTSYNEQFF; j_call: TRBJ2-1; d_call: TRBD2; v_call: TRBV6-6; clone_size: -
cdr3_nt: TGTGCCTGGAGTGACGACCAGAACACTGAAGCTTTCTTT; cdr3_aa: CAWSDDQNTEAFF; j_call: TRBJ1-1; d_call: -; v_call: TRBV30; clone_size: -
cdr3_nt: TGTGCCAGCAGCTTGGTCTTTGAAGCTTTCTTT; cdr3_aa: CASSLVFEAFF; j_call: TRBJ1-1; d_call: -; v_call: TRBV7-2; clone_size: -
cdr3_nt: TGTGCCAGCAGTCCACTCCCCGGACTAGCGGACGAGCAGTACTTC; cdr3_aa: CASSPLPGLADEQYF; j_call: TRBJ2-7; d_call: TRBD2; v_call: TRBV28; clone_size: -
cdr3_nt: TGTGCCAGCAGTTTACGCGGGAGGCCACCCTACGAGCAGTACTTC; cdr3_aa: CASSLRGRPPYEQYF; j_call: TRBJ2-7; d_call: TRBD2; v_call: TRBV28; clone_size: -
cdr3_nt: TGTGCCAGCAGCGACCGGACAGGGGGCTTTGGCTACACCTTC; cdr3_aa: CASSDRTGGFGYTF; j_call: TRBJ1-2; d_call: TRBD1; v_call: TRBV9; clone_size: -
cdr3_nt: TGCGCCAGCAGCCTGGGCTCCGGGGGTCCCGAGGCAGATACGCAGTATTTT; cdr3_aa: CASSLGSGGPEADTQYF; j_call: TRBJ2-3; d_call: -; v_call: TRBV5-1; clone_size: -
cdr3_nt: TGTGCCAGCAGCCGGAGGGGGGCCACTGAAGCTTTCTTT; cdr3_aa: CASSRRGATEAFF; j_call: TRBJ1-1; d_call: -; v_call: TRBV13; clone_size: -
cdr3_nt: TGCGCCAGCAGCCAAGATCACAATACGCAGTATTTT; cdr3_aa: CASSQDHNTQYF; j_call: TRBJ2-3; d_call: -; v_call: TRBV4-3; clone_size: once
cdr3_nt: TGTGCCAGCAGCTTATTCGGGGATGGCTACACCTTC; cdr3_aa: CASSLFGDGYTF; j_call: TRBJ1-2; d_call: -; v_call: TRBV7-6; clone_size: -
cdr3_nt: TGCGCCAGCAGCCAAGATGGAAGAGAGGCGTTTAACTATGGCTACACCTTC; cdr3_aa: CASSQDGREAFNYGYTF; j_call: TRBJ1-2; d_call: -; v_call: TRBV4-3; clone_size: -
cdr3_nt: TGCGCCAGCAGCTTGTCGGGTGGCTTAAGCTCTGGAAACACCATATATTTT; cdr3_aa: CASSLSGGLSSGNTIYF; j_call: TRBJ1-3; d_call: -; v_call: TRBV5-1; clone_size: once
cdr3_nt: TGTGCCAGCAGCCGACTGCGAGGGCGGGACGAGCAGTACTTC; cdr3_aa: CASSRLRGRDEQYF; j_call: TRBJ2-7; d_call: -; v_call: TRBV5-5; clone_size: once
cdr3_nt: TGTGCCAGTACCCCCTCGACAGGGCGGCGGGGTGGCTACACCTTC; cdr3_aa: CASTPSTGRRGGYTF; j_call: TRBJ1-2; d_call: TRBD1; v_call: TRBV19; clone_size: -
cdr3_nt: TGTGCCAGCAGCTCTACCACAGGGGCCGCCGGTGTGCAGTTCTTC; cdr3_aa: CASSSTTGAAGVQFF; j_call: TRBJ2-1; d_call: TRBD1; v_call: TRBV7-9; clone_size: once
cdr3_nt: TGTGCCATCAGTGAAGGGAGTATGGAGCAGTACTTC; cdr3_aa: CAISEGSMEQYF; j_call: TRBJ2-7; d_call: -; v_call: TRBV10-3; clone_size: -
cdr3_nt: TGTGCCAGCAGCAAATCGGAGGGGGACAGCATCGAAAATCAGCCCCAGCATTTT; cdr3_aa: CASSKSEGDSIENQPQHF; j_call: TRBJ1-5; d_call: -; v_call: TRBV21-1; clone_size: once
cdr3_nt: TGTGCCTGGAGTGTACACGGGGGGGGAGAGACCCAGTACTTC; cdr3_aa: CAWSVHGGGETQYF; j_call: TRBJ2-5; d_call: TRBD2; v_call: TRBV30; clone_size: once
cdr3_nt: TGTGCCAGCAGCAATAGCGGGGGACCCACCGGGGAGCTGTTTTTT; cdr3_aa: CASSNSGGPTGELFF; j_call: TRBJ2-2; d_call: TRBD2; v_call: TRBV2; clone_size: -
cdr3_nt: TGTGCCAGCAAAGCTTCCTACGAGCAGTACTTC; cdr3_aa: CASKASYEQYF; j_call: TRBJ2-7; d_call: -; v_call: TRBV11-2; clone_size: -
cdr3_nt: TGTGCCAGCAGAGCAGGTTATCCCGGGGAGCTGTTTTTT; cdr3_aa: CASRAGYPGELFF; j_call: TRBJ2-2; d_call: -; v_call: TRBV6-6; clone_size: -
cdr3_nt: TGTGCCAGCAGTTACGGATATGCGAACACTGAAGCTTTCTTT; cdr3_aa: CASSYGYANTEAFF; j_call: TRBJ1-1; d_call: -; v_call: TRBV6-5; clone_size: -
cdr3_nt: TGCGCCAGCAGCTCCCCCCGCGGGGGCCAAGAGACCCAGTACTTC; cdr3_aa: CASSSPRGGQETQYF; j_call: TRBJ2-5; d_call: TRBD2; v_call: TRBV5-1; clone_size: -
cdr3_nt: TGTGCCAGCAGCTTATGGGGCAATGAGCAGTTCTTC; cdr3_aa: CASSLWGNEQFF; j_call: TRBJ2-1; d_call: -; v_call: TRBV7-6; clone_size: -
cdr3_nt: TGTGCCAGCTCACCCTGGGACAGTGCCCTATCCGGCTACACCTTC; cdr3_aa: CASSPWDSALSGYTF; j_call: TRBJ1-2; d_call: TRBD1; v_call: TRBV18; clone_size: -
cdr3_nt: TGTGCCAGCAGCCCACTCGGAGGAGTTTACAATGAGCAGTTCTTC; cdr3_aa: CASSPLGGVYNEQFF; j_call: TRBJ2-1; d_call: -; v_call: TRBV7-2; clone_size: -
cdr3_nt: TGTGCCAGCACTCCCCGGTCCCTCACACAGGGTGAGCAGTTCTTC; cdr3_aa: CASTPRSLTQGEQFF; j_call: TRBJ2-1; d_call: -; v_call: TRBV28; clone_size: -
cdr3_nt: TGTGCCAGCAGCCCCCGGGACTTGAGACGGTACGAGCAGTACTTC; cdr3_aa: CASSPRDLRRYEQYF; j_call: TRBJ2-7; d_call: -; v_call: TRBV7-2; clone_size: -
cdr3_nt: TGTGCCAGCAGCCGAATTCCCGGGACTAACCAAGAGACCCAGTACTTC; cdr3_aa: CASSRIPGTNQETQYF; j_call: TRBJ2-5; d_call: TRBD2; v_call: TRBV11-1; clone_size: -
cdr3_nt: TGTGCCAGCAGCAAAGGAGGTCAGCCCCAGCATTTT; cdr3_aa: CASSKGGQPQHF; j_call: TRBJ1-5; d_call: -; v_call: TRBV21-1; clone_size: -
cdr3_nt: TGTGCCAGCAGCTTAGACGGCGGCTCCTACGAGCAGTACTTC; cdr3_aa: CASSLDGGSYEQYF; j_call: TRBJ2-7; d_call: -; v_call: TRBV11-3; clone_size: -
cdr3_nt: TGTGCCAGCAGTTTCGACAACCTAGGGACTGAAGCTTTCTTT; cdr3_aa: CASSFDNLGTEAFF; j_call: TRBJ1-1; d_call: -; v_call: TRBV6-6; clone_size: -
cdr3_nt: TGTGCCAGCAGCTTGGATAGCAGGCCTTATAATTCACCCCTCCACTTT; cdr3_aa: CASSLDSRPYNSPLHF; j_call: TRBJ1-6; d_call: -; v_call: TRBV5-4; clone_size: -
cdr3_nt: TGTGCCAGCCCCCGCAGGCCCAGTAATGAGCAGTTCTTC; cdr3_aa: CASPRRPSNEQFF; j_call: TRBJ2-1; d_call: -; v_call: TRBV6-6; clone_size: -
cdr3_nt: TGTGCCAGCAGCCCATTTAGCGGGAGGGTGGATGAGCAGTTCTTC; cdr3_aa: CASSPFSGRVDEQFF; j_call: TRBJ2-1; d_call: TRBD2; v_call: TRBV14; clone_size: -
cdr3_nt: TGTGCCGTCGCGGACAGGGGTCCAGATACGCAGTATTTT; cdr3_aa: CAVADRGPDTQYF; j_call: TRBJ2-3; d_call: TRBD1; v_call: TRBV19; clone_size: -
cdr3_nt: TGTGCCAGTAGTATTCAGGCGGGATTACAGAATGAGCAGTTCTTC; cdr3_aa: CASSIQAGLQNEQFF; j_call: TRBJ2-1; d_call: -; v_call: TRBV19; clone_size: -
cdr3_nt: TGTGCCAGCAGCCAAACCCTAGCGGCTCTTCCTGGGGCCAACGTCCTGACTTTC; cdr3_aa: CASSQTLAALPGANVLTF; j_call: TRBJ2-6; d_call: TRBD2; v_call: TRBV4-2; clone_size: -
cdr3_nt: TGTGCCAGCAGCGAGGGACTTCTCTCTGGAAACACCATATATTTT; cdr3_aa: CASSEGLLSGNTIYF; j_call: TRBJ1-3; d_call: -; v_call: TRBV7-2; clone_size: -
cdr3_nt: TGTGCCAGCAGTGATTCGGCGGACCCACAGTGGCAGTATTTT; cdr3_aa: CASSDSADPQWQYF; j_call: TRBJ2-3; d_call: -; v_call: TRBV6-4; clone_size: -
cdr3_nt: TGTGCCAGCAGCCAAGATCGGGAGCCCGGGGAGCTGTTTTTT; cdr3_aa: CASSQDREPGELFF; j_call: TRBJ2-2; d_call: -; v_call: TRBV4-2; clone_size: -
cdr3_nt: TGTGCCAGCAGCCCTTTACAGGGTTTTAATTCACCCCTCCACTTT; cdr3_aa: CASSPLQGFNSPLHF; j_call: TRBJ1-6; d_call: -; v_call: TRBV7-2; clone_size: -
cdr3_nt: TGTGCCAGCAGTAGGGACAGAAACACCGGGGAGCTGTTTTTT; cdr3_aa: CASSRDRNTGELFF; j_call: TRBJ2-2; d_call: TRBD1; v_call: TRBV6-6; clone_size: -
cdr3_nt: TGCGCCAGCATGGGCGGGAACGGTGAGCAGTTCTTC; cdr3_aa: CASMGGNGEQFF; j_call: TRBJ2-1; d_call: -; v_call: TRBV4-1; clone_size: -
cdr3_nt: TGTGCTAGTGATCCTTACGGGGGGTGTTGGGTTTCGGTCACTGAAGCTTTCTTT; cdr3_aa: CASDPYGGCWVSVTEAFF; j_call: TRBJ1-1; d_call: -; v_call: TRBV12-5; clone_size: -